The rows below give T cell receptor beta chains drawn from one sample of a study of siplizumab effects on memory and regulatory T cells. Assay: immunoSEQ multiplex PCR; the TCRdb copy retains only in-frame clones and omits some. In the table there are 55,000 to 70,000 clones, more than 85% of which are singletons. The specimen sequenced was CD8+ T cells sorted from blood. The receptors were gathered from a human donor in good health. Both conserved end residues are part of each CDR3. The order of the fields is D gene, V gene, clone size, J gene, CDR3 DNA, CDR3 protein. A D gene is named only where the DNA matches it firmly. Clone size is not always given. Where it is, it says once, few, many or a class for expanded clones.

>TRBD1|TRBV6-5|-|TRBJ2-7
TGTGCCAGCAGTTTCCGGGACAGCTCCTACGAGCAGTACTTC
CASSFRDSSYEQYF
>-|TRBV6-1|-|TRBJ1-5
TGTGCCAGCACAGGTTATAGCAATCAGCCCCAGCATTTT
CASTGYSNQPQHF
>TRBD1|TRBV30|-|TRBJ1-2
TGTGCCTGGACCAGGGGGCGGGATGGCTACACCTTC
CAWTRGRDGYTF
>-|TRBV4-1|-|TRBJ2-7
TGCGCCAGCAGCCAAGGAGGTACCTACGAGCAGTACTTC
CASSQGGTYEQYF
>-|TRBV19|once|TRBJ2-1
TGTGCCAGTAGTATGGAAGGAGCCGTTAATGAGCAGTTCTTC
CASSMEGAVNEQFF
>-|TRBV6-1|-|TRBJ2-3
TGTGCCAGCAGCCGGACAGTTAGCACAGATACGCAGTATTTT
CASSRTVSTDTQYF
>TRBD2|TRBV6-1|-|TRBJ2-1
TGTGCCAGCAGCTCCGGGACTAGCGGGTACAATGAGCAGTTCTTC
CASSSGTSGYNEQFF
>-|TRBV5-1|-|TRBJ1-1
TGCGCCAGCAGCTTGGCACTGGGATCTAACACTGAAGCTTTCTTT
CASSLALGSNTEAFF
>-|TRBV14|-|TRBJ2-7
TGTGCCAGCAGCCAAGGGGGATACGAGCAGTACTTC
CASSQGGYEQYF
>-|TRBV5-1|once|TRBJ2-3
TGCGCCAGCAGTCTCTCGGACAGAGCCACAGATACGCAGTATTTT
CASSLSDRATDTQYF
>-|TRBV6-1|-|TRBJ1-2
TGTGCCAGCAAGGGGGTTGGGAGCAGCTATGGCTACACCTTC
CASKGVGSSYGYTF
>-|TRBV7-9|-|TRBJ2-1
TGTGCCAGCAGCTTAGTTTCCGGTTATGAGCAGTTCTTC
CASSLVSGYEQFF
>-|TRBV6-5|-|TRBJ1-4
TGTGCCAGCAGTTCTTCAACAGGGAAGAGTGAAAAACTGTTTTTT
CASSSSTGKSEKLFF
>-|TRBV10-2|-|TRBJ2-5
TGCGCCAGCAGTGATTCGCCCGGGGCAGAGACCCAGTACTTC
CASSDSPGAETQYF
>-|TRBV12-5|-|TRBJ1-1
TGTGCTAGTGGTACTATGAGACAGCTTGAAGCTTTCTTT
CASGTMRQLEAFF
>-|TRBV27|-|TRBJ2-1
TGTGCCAGCAGTTTGGTATTACCCTACAATGAGCAGTTCTTC
CASSLVLPYNEQFF
>TRBD2|TRBV27|-|TRBJ2-1
TGTGCCACTACTAGCGGGAGTATCTACAATGAGCAGTTCTTC
CATTSGSIYNEQFF
>-|TRBV5-1|-|TRBJ2-4
TGCGCCAGCAGCGACCTAGCAGACCTAGCCAAAAACATTCAGTACTTC
CASSDLADLAKNIQYF
>TRBD1|TRBV28|-|TRBJ1-2
TGTGCCAGCAGCTTATACGCTGGGACAGGAAAAGGCTACACCTTC
CASSLYAGTGKGYTF
>-|TRBV28|-|TRBJ2-5
TGTGCCAGCAGTTTAGATGTGGAGACCCAGTACTTC
CASSLDVETQYF
>-|TRBV29-1|-|TRBJ2-7
TGCAGCGCTAAAGGGACCGACTCCTACGAGCAGTACTTC
CSAKGTDSYEQYF
>TRBD1|TRBV6-6|-|TRBJ1-5
TGTGCCAGCAGTAAGGACAGGGCGTTCAATCAGCCCCAGCATTTT
CASSKDRAFNQPQHF
>TRBD1|TRBV5-6|-|TRBJ2-2
TGTGCCAGCAGCTTGGTCAGGGGGACCGGGGAGCTGTTTTTT
CASSLVRGTGELFF
>TRBD1|TRBV27|-|TRBJ2-7
TGTGCCAGCAGTCCCTGGACAGGGACCTACGAGCAGTACTTC
CASSPWTGTYEQYF
>-|TRBV25-1|once|TRBJ2-3
TGTGCCAGCAGCCCCCCTCGAGGGGACCCGGAGGGAGATACGCAGTATTTT
CASSPPRGDPEGDTQYF
>-|TRBV4-1|-|TRBJ2-2
TGCGCCAGCAGCCAGGGGAACGGGGAGCTGTTTTTT
CASSQGNGELFF
>-|TRBV6-5|-|TRBJ2-3
TGTGCCAGCAGAGCCATTAACCACCTCCATTATTTT
CASRAINHLHYF
>-|TRBV4-2|-|TRBJ1-4
TGTGCCAGCAGCCATTTAGGGGTTAATGAAAAACTGTTTTTT
CASSHLGVNEKLFF
>-|TRBV19|-|TRBJ1-2
TGTGCCAGTACTGTTGATGGGTTAGCTAACTATGGCTACACCTTC
CASTVDGLANYGYTF
>-|TRBV27|-|TRBJ2-1
TGTGCCAGCACCCTACATGCTGCGAGTTACAATGAGCAGTTCTTC
CASTLHAASYNEQFF
>-|TRBV28|once|TRBJ1-1
TGTGCCAGCAGTTTAGGCAGGGGACGCATGAACACTGAAGCTTTCTTT
CASSLGRGRMNTEAFF
>-|TRBV27|-|TRBJ1-5
TGTGCCAGCAGTTTAGTGGGGTTGAGTCAGCCCCAGCATTTT
CASSLVGLSQPQHF
>TRBD2|TRBV7-8|-|TRBJ2-1
TGTGCCAGCAGCCCTACGCTGACTAGCGCCAGCGCTCACAATGAGCAGTTCTTC
CASSPTLTSASAHNEQFF